This TCR beta chain was profiled in a study of CD8 T cells in Susac syndrome. This CDR3 comprises 16 residues. V was trimmed by 2 bases and J by 2 bases, leaving 14 bases between them. The germline V gene has CDR1 SGHAT and CDR2 FQNNGV. With random hexamers, about 0.5 to 1 ug RNA was reverse transcribed. Across 54 Vbeta and 13 Jbeta, immunoSEQ multiplex PCR amplified TCR beta CDR3. TCRdb analysed the immunoSEQ multiplex PCR reads with MiXCR anew, one entry per CDR3 protein. The sample has around 270,000 distinct CDR3 sequences, approximately 85% seen once; the top ten hold around 0.22%. The V gene is TRBV11-2, the J gene TRBJ2-3, with D maybe TRBD2 (6 bases). This clonotype was obtained from a human donor with multiple sclerosis. Material: CD8+ T cells from PBMCs. CDR3 loop: CASSLNLARVTDTQYF. CDR3 sequence (DNA): TGTGCCAGCAGCTTAAATCTAGCGAGGGTCACAGATACGCAGTATTTT.